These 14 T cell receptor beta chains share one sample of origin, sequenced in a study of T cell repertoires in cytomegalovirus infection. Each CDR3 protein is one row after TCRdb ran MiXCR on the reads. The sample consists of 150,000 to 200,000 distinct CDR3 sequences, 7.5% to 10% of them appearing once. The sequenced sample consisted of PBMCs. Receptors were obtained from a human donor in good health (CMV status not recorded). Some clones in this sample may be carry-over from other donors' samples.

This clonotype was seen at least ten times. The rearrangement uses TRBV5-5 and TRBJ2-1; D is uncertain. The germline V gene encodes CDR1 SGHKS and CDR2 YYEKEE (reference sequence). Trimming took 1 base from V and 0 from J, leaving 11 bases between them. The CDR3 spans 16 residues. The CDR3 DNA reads TGTGCCAGCAGCTTGCTCAGCGTGAGCTCCTACAATGAGCAGTTCTTC. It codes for CASSLLSVSSYNEQFF.

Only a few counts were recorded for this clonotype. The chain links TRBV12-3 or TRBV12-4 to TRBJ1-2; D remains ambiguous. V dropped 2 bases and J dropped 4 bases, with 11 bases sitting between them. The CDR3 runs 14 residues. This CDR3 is CASSLSGRGYGYTF. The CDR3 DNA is TGTGCCAGCAGTTTAAGTGGGAGAGGCTATGGCTACACCTTC.

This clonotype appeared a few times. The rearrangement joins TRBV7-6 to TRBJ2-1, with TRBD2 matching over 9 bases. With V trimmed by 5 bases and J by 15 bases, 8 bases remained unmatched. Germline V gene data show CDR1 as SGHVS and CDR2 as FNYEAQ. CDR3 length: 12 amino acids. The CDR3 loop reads CASSPRGTSPFF. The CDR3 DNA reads TGTGCCAGCAGCCCCCGCGGGACTAGCCCGTTCTTC. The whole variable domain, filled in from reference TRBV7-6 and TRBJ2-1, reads GAGVSQSPRYKVTKRGQDVALRCDPISGHVSLYWYRQALGQGPEFLTYFNYEAQQDKSGLPNDRFSAERPEGSISTLTIQRTEQRDSAMYRCASSPRGTSPFFGPGTRLTVL.

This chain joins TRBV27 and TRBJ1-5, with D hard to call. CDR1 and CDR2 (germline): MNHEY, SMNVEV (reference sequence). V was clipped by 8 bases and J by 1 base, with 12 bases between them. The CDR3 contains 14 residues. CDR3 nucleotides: TGTGCCAGCGGGCGAGGGCACAGCAATCAGCCCCAGCATTTT. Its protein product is CASGRGHSNQPQHF.

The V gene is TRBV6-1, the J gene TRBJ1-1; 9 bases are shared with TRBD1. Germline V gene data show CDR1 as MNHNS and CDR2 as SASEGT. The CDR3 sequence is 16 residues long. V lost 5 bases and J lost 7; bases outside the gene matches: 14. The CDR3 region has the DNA TGTGCCAGCAGTTTGGACAGGGGAGGGTCCGGACGTGAAGCTTTCTTT. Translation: CASSLDRGGSGREAFF.

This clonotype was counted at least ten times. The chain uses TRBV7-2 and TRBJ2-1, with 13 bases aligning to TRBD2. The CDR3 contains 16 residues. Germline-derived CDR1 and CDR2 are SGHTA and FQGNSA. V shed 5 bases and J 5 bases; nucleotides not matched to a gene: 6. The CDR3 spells CASSRTGTSGNNEQFF. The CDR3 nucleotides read TGTGCCAGCAGCCGGACCGGGACTAGCGGGAACAATGAGCAGTTCTTC.

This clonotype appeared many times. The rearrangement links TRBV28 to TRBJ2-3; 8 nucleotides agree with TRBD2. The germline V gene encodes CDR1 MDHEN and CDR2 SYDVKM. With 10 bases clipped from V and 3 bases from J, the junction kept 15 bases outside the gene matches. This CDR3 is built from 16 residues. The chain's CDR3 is CATHPEREKATDTQYF. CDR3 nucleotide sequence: TGTGCCACCCACCCCGAGCGGGAGAAGGCAACAGATACGCAGTATTTT.

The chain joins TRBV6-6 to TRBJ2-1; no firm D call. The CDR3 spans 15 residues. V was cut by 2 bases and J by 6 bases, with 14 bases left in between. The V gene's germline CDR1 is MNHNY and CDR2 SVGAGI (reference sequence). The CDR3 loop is CASSYTWSLVNEQFF. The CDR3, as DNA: TGTGCCAGCAGTTACACGTGGTCTCTTGTCAATGAGCAGTTCTTC.

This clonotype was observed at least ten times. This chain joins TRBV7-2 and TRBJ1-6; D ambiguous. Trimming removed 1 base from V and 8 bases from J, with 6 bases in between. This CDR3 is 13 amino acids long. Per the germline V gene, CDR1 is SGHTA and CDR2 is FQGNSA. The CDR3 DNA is TGTGCCAGCAGCTTAGTATTGGATTCACCCCTCCACTTT. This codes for CASSLVLDSPLHF.

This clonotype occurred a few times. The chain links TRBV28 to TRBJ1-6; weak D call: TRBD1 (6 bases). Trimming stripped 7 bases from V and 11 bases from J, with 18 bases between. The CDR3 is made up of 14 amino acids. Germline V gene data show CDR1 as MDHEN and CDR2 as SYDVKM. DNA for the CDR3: TGTGCCAGCACACCCACAGGGTCCGGCCCACCCCTCCACTTT. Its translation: CASTPTGSGPPLHF.

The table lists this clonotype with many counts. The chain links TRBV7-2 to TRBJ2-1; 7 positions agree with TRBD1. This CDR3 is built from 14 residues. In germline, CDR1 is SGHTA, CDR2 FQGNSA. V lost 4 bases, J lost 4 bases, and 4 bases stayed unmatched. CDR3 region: CASSSRDRYNEQFF. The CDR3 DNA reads TGTGCCAGCAGCTCCCGGGACAGATACAATGAGCAGTTCTTC. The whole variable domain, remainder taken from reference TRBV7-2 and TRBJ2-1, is GAGVSQSPSNKVTEKGKDVELRCDPISGHTALYWYRQSLGQGLEFLIYFQGNSAPDKSGLPSDRFSAERTGGSVSTLTIQRTQQEDSAVYLCASSSRDRYNEQFFGPGTRLTVL.

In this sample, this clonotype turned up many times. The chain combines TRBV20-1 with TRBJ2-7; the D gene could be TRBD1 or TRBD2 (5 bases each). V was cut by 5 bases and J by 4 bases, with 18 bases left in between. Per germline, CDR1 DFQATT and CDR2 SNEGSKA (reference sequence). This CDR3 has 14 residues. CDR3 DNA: TGCAGTGCTTCCGACTGGGACGGATCTTACGAGCAGTACTTC. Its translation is CSASDWDGSYEQYF.

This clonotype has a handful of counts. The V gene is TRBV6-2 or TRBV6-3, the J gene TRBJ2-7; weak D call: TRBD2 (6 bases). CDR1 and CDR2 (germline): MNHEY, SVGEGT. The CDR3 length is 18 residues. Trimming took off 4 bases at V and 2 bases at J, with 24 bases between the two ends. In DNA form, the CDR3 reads TGTGCCAGCAGTTCACGCCTCCGAGGAGCGGGCTCTGCCTACGAGCAGTACTTC. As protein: CASSSRLRGAGSAYEQYF.

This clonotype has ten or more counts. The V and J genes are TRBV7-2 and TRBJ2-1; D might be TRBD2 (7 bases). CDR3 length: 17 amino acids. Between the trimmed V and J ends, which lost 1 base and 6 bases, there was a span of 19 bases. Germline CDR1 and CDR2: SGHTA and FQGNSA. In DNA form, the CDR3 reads TGTGCCAGCAGCTTAGTTCCGGGGCTAGGGGGGGTCAATGAGCAGTTCTTC. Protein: CASSLVPGLGGVNEQFF.